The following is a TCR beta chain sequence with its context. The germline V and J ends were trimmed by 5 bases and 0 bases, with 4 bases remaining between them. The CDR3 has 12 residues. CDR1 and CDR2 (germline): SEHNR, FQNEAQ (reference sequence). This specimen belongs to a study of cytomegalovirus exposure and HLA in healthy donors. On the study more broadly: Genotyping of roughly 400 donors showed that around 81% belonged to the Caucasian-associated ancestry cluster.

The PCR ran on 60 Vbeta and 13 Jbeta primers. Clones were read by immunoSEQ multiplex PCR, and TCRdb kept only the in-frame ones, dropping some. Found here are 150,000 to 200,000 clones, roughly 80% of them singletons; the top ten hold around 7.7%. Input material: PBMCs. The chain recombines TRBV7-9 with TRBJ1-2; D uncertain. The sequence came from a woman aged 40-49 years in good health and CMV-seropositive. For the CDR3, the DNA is TGTGCCAGCAGCCTACCTAACTATGGCTACACCTTC. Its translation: CASSLPNYGYTF. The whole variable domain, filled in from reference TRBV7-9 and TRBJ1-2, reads DTGVSQNPRHKITKRGQNVTFRCDPISEHNRLYWYRQTLGQGPEFLTYFQNEAQLEKSRLLSDRFSAERPKGSFSTLEIQRTEQGDSAMYLCASSLPNYGYTFGSGTRLTVV.